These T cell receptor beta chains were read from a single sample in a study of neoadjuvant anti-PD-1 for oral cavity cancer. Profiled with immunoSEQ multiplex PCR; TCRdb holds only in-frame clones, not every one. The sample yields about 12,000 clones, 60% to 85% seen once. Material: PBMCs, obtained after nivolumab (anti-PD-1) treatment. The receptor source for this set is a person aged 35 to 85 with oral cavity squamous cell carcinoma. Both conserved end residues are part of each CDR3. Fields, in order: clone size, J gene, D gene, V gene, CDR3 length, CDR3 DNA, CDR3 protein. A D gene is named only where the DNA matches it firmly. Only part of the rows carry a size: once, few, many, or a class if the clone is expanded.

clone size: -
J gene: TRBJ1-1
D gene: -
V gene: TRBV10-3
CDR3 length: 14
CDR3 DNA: TGTGCCATCAGTGAGTCGGGTGGGAACACTGAAGCTTTCTTT
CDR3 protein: CAISESGGNTEAFF

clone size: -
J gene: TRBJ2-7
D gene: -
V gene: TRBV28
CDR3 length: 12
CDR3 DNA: TGTGCCAGCAGTTTGGGGGGCTACGAGCAGTACTTC
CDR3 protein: CASSLGGYEQYF

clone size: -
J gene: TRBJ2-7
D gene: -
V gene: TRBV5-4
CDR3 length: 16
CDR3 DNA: TGTGCCAGCAGCATACGCTCCGGGACTGCAGATTACGAGCAGTACTTC
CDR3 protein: CASSIRSGTADYEQYF

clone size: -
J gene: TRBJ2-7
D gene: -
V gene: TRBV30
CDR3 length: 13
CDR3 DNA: TGTGCCTGGAGTGTTGTCTCGAGGGGTGAGCAGTACTTC
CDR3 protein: CAWSVVSRGEQYF

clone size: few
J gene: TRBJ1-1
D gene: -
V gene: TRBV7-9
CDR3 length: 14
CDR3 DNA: TGTGCCAGCAGCCGGGGACGCCTGAACACTGAAGCTTTCTTT
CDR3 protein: CASSRGRLNTEAFF

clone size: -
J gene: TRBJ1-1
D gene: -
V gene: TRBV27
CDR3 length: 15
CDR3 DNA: TGTGCCAGCAGCCCGGGACTACGGTTTCGCACTGAAGCTTTCTTT
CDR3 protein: CASSPGLRFRTEAFF

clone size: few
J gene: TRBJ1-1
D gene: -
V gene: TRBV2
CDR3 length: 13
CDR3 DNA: TGTGCCAGCAGGGTAGAGGGGAACACTGAAGCTTTCTTT
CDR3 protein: CASRVEGNTEAFF

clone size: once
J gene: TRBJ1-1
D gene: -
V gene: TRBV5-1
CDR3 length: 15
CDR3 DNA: TGCGCCAGCAGCCTATCAGGGCCGGCGGGCACTGAAGCTTTCTTT
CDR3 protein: CASSLSGPAGTEAFF

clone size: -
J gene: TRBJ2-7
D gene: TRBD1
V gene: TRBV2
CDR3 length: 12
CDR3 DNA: TGTGCCAGCATCGGGACAGCCTACGAGCAGTACTTC
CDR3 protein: CASIGTAYEQYF

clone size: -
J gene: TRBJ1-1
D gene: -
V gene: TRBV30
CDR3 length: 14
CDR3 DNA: TGTGCCTGGAGTTGGCCCCACTGGAACACTGAAGCTTTCTTT
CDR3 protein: CAWSWPHWNTEAFF

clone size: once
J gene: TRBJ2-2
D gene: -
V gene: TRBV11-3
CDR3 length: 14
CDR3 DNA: TGTGCCAGCAGCCCCAGGGCCAGGCTCGGGGAGCTGTTTTTT
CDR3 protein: CASSPRARLGELFF

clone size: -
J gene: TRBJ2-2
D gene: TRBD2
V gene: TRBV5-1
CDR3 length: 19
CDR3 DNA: TGCGCCAGCAGCTTGGGACTAGCGGGATACTTGGGGAACACCGGGGAGCTGTTTTTT
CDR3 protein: CASSLGLAGYLGNTGELFF

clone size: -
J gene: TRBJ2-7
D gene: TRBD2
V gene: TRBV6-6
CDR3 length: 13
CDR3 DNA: TGTGCCAGCACCTGGGGGAGGGCCGGCGAGCAGTACTTC
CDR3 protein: CASTWGRAGEQYF

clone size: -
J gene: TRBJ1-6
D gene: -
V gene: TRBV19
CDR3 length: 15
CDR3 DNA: TGTGCCAGTAGTTCGGGACAATGGAGGGATTCACCCCTCCACTTT
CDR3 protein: CASSSGQWRDSPLHF

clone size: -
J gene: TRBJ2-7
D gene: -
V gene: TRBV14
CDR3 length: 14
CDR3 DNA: TGTGCCAGCAGCCTAGCCAGCGGGCCCTACGAGCAGTACTTC
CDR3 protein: CASSLASGPYEQYF

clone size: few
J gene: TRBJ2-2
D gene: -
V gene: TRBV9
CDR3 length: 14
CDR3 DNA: TGTGCCAGCAGCGTATCATCAGGGACCGGGGAGCTGTTTTTT
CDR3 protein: CASSVSSGTGELFF

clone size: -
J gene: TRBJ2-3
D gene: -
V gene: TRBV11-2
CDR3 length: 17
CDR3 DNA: TGTGCCAGCAGCTTCCTTGCGTCACGGGTTAGCACAGATACGCAGTATTTT
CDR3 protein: CASSFLASRVSTDTQYF

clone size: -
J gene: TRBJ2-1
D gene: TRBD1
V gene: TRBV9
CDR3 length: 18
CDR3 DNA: TGTGCCAGCAGACCGGACAGGGAGCCCTGGAGCTCCTACAATGAGCAGTTCTTC
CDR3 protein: CASRPDREPWSSYNEQFF

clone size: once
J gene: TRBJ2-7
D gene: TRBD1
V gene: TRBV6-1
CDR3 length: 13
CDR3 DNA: TGTGCCATTCCGGGACAGGGTCCCCACGAGCAGTACTTC
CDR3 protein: CAIPGQGPHEQYF

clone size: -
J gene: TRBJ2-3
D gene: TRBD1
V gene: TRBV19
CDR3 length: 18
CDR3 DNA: TGTGCCAGTAGTACCAAGAGGGGACAGGGGTTTAGAGTAGATACGCAGTATTTT
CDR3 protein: CASSTKRGQGFRVDTQYF

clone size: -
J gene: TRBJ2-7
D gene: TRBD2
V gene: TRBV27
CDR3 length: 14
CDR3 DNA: TGTGCCAGCAGCCAGAGCAGGTGGGGGGGCGAGCAGTACTTC
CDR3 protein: CASSQSRWGGEQYF

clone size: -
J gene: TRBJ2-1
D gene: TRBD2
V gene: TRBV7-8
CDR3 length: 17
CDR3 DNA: TGTGCCAGCAGCTTGGGGGCACTAGCGGGGATTTACAATGAGCAGTTCTTC
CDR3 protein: CASSLGALAGIYNEQFF

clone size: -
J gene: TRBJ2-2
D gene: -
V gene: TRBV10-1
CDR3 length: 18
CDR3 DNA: TGCGCCAGCAGTGGTGGGGGACGGGCGGGAATAAACACCGGGGAGCTGTTTTTT
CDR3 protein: CASSGGGRAGINTGELFF

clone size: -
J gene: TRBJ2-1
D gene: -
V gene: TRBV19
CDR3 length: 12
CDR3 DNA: TGTGCCAGTAGTACGGGGTACACTGAGCAGTTCTTC
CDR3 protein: CASSTGYTEQFF

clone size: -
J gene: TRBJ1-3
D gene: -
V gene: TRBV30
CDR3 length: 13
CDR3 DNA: TGTGCCAGTTATCTAAGCTCTGGAAACACCATATATTTT
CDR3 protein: CASYLSSGNTIYF

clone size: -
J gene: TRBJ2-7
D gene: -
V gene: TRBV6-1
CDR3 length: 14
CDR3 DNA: TGTGCCAGCAGGCCGCAGGGGAGAAATTACGAGCAGTACTTC
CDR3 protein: CASRPQGRNYEQYF